The 13 T cell receptor beta chains given below trace back to one sample, sequenced in a study of cytomegalovirus exposure and HLA in healthy donors. The study ran its PCR with 60 Vbeta and 13 Jbeta primers. The assay was immunoSEQ multiplex PCR, and TCRdb's table has in-frame clones only and misses some. This table has 150,000 to 200,000 clones, 55% to 65% appearing once. Source material: PBMCs. The receptors stem from a man in his forties or fifties in good health and CMV-seronegative.

This chain links TRBV7-8 with TRBJ1-1; 7 nucleotides line up with TRBD1. V lost 3 bases, J lost 3 bases, and 1 base stayed unmatched. This CDR3 contains 13 residues. CDR1 and CDR2 (germline): SGHVS, FQNEAQ. CDR3 sequence: CASSFDRDTEAFF. The CDR3 nucleotides read TGTGCCAGCAGCTTTGACAGGGACACTGAAGCTTTCTTT.

The V gene is TRBV21-1, the J gene TRBJ2-7; no DNA check was done on the table's D call, TRBD2. TRBV21-1 is labeled a pseudogene. CDR3 size: 11 residues. CDR3 sequence (DNA): TGTGCCAGCAGCAAAAGGAGTGAGCAGTACTTC. Its protein product is CASSKRSEQYF.

This chain uses TRBV5-1 with TRBJ2-2; TRBD1 matches 8 bases. The germline CDR1 and CDR2 sequences are SGHRS and YFSETQ. V trimming: 3 bases; J trimming: 4 bases; junction bases outside the gene matches: 5. This CDR3 has 15 residues. This CDR3 reads CASSSGQASTGELFF. For the CDR3, the DNA is TGCGCCAGCAGCTCGGGACAGGCGAGCACCGGGGAGCTGTTTTTT.

CDR3 in amino acids: CASSFGTDNEQFF. Here the CDR3 DNA reads TGTGCCAGCTCCTTTGGGACAGACAATGAGCAGTTCTTC. The V and J genes are TRBV18 and TRBJ2-1; TRBD1 matches 7 bases. Per germline, CDR1 KGHSH and CDR2 LQKENI. V was pared by 6 bases and J by 5 bases, with 4 bases of the junction left unmatched. This CDR3 is built from 13 residues. The full variable domain, completed using reference TRBV18 and TRBJ2-1, is NAGVMQNPRHLVRRRGQEARLRCSPMKGHSHVYWYRQLPEEGLKFMVYLQKENIIDESGMPKERFSAEFPKEGPSILRIQQVVRGDSAAYFCASSFGTDNEQFFGPGTRLTVL.

The chain couples TRBV11-1 to TRBJ1-2; D possibly corresponds to TRBD1 (5 bases). The CDR3 consists of 12 residues. CDR1 and CDR2 (germline): SGHAT, FQDESV (reference sequence). V lost 2 bases and J 5 bases, leaving 6 bases between the germline ends. CDR3 DNA sequence: TGTGCCAGCAGCTTATCAGGGTATGGCTACACCTTC. Translated, it gives CASSLSGYGYTF.

This clone was picked up one time. The rearrangement joins TRBV11-2 to TRBJ2-2; 7 bases align to TRBD1. The germline CDR1 and CDR2 sequences are SGHAT and FQNNGV. CDR3 length equals 16 residues. The V and J ends lost 0 bases and 6 bases, in that order; junction bases with no gene match: 7. This CDR3 is CASSLDQGVISGELFF. The CDR3 bases are TGTGCCAGCAGCTTAGACCAGGGGGTTATATCCGGGGAGCTGTTTTTT.

The V gene is TRBV14, the J gene TRBJ2-3, with D unclear. In germline, CDR1 is SGHDN, CDR2 FVKESK. V was shortened by 2 bases and J by 3 bases, with 6 bases between the two germline ends. The CDR3 loop spans 13 amino acids. CDR3 in amino acids: CASSQLQTDTQYF. For the CDR3, the DNA is TGTGCCAGCAGCCAACTCCAGACAGATACGCAGTATTTT.

The chain employs TRBV19 and TRBJ1-5; no reliable D call. CDR1 is LNHDA, CDR2 SQIVND, per germline (reference sequence). This CDR3 has 15 amino acids. Trimming left V 7 bases short and J 1 base short, with 14 bases between. The CDR3 sequence is CASTPRVESNQPQHF. In DNA form, the CDR3 reads TGTGCCAGTACCCCCCGGGTAGAAAGCAATCAGCCCCAGCATTTT.

The gene calls are TRBV7-8 and TRBJ1-5; the D gene is possibly TRBD1 (6 bases). The V and J ends lost 0 bases and 2 bases respectively, with 11 bases between them. Germline CDR1 is SGHVS and CDR2 is FQNEAQ. The CDR3 consists of 16 residues. DNA for the CDR3: TGTGCCAGCAGCTTAGCTTGGGCAGGGGGCAATCAGCCCCAGCATTTT. Encoded protein: CASSLAWAGGNQPQHF.

The chain joins TRBV7-2 to TRBJ2-1; 11 bases are shared with TRBD2. The CDR3 contains 15 residues. Germline CDR1 and CDR2: SGHTA and FQGNSA. The ends lost 6 bases at V and 4 bases at J; junction bases unmatched: 5. This CDR3 is CASRRTSGSYNEQFF. The CDR3 DNA follows: TGTGCCAGCAGACGCACTAGCGGGAGTTACAATGAGCAGTTCTTC.

This chain uses TRBV29-1 with TRBJ2-7; possible D gene TRBD2, 7 bases. V was shortened by 4 bases and J by 3 bases, with 16 bases between the two germline ends. The germline V gene encodes CDR1 SQVTM and CDR2 ANQGSEA. The CDR3 sequence is 14 residues long. The CDR3 coding sequence is TGCAGCGTTGCCGGGGGGCAGGGATACTACGAGCAGTACTTC. Translating it yields CSVAGGQGYYEQYF.

The chain couples TRBV21-1 to TRBJ2-7; TRBD1 is taken as the D call from the table, unchecked against the DNA. TRBV21-1 is a pseudogene locus. This CDR3 spans 17 amino acids. The CDR3 region is CASSKVVRGSRAYEQYF. The CDR3 DNA is TGTGCCAGCAGCAAAGTTGTCCGCGGCAGCAGGGCCTACGAGCAGTACTTC.

J is TRBJ1-6 and V is TRBV30, with D hard to call. The V gene lost 3 bases and the J gene lost 8 bases, with 17 bases spanning the gap. Germline loops: CDR1 GTSNPN, CDR2 SVGIG (reference sequence). This CDR3 has 15 residues. The CDR3 sequence: CAWRFAPSGDSPLHF. CDR3 nucleotides: TGTGCCTGGAGATTTGCACCCTCCGGGGATTCACCCCTCCACTTT.